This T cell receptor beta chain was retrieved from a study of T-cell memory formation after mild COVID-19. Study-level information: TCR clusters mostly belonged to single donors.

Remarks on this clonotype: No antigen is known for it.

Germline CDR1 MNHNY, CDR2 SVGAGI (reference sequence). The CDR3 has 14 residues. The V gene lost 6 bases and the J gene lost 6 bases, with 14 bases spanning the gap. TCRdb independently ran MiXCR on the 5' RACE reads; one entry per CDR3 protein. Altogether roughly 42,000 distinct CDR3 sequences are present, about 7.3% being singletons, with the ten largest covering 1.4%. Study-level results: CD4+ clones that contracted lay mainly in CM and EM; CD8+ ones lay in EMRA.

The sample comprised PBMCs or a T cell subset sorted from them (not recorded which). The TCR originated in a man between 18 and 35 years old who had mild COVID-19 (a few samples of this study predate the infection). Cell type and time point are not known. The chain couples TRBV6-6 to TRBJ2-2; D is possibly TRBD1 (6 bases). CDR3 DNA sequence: TGTGCCAGCAGATGGGACACCCTAGCCGGGGAGCTGTTTTTT. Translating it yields CASRWDTLAGELFF.